The rows below give T cell receptor beta chains drawn from one sample of a study of cytomegalovirus exposure and HLA in healthy donors. Method: immunoSEQ multiplex PCR; TCRdb's copy keeps in-frame clones and lacks some. The sample shows roughly 150,000 clones, approximately 80% of them seen only once. The sequenced sample was PBMCs. The receptors come from a man aged 45 to 65 in good health and CMV-seropositive. Each CDR3 is given with its conserved first and last residue. A D gene is named only where the DNA matches it firmly. Clone size, where shown, is once, few, many, or a class for clones that have expanded.

d_gene,abundance,j_gene,v_gene,CDR3aa,CDR3nt
TRBD1,NA,TRBJ2-3,TRBV19,CASSIRIIRGLGTDTQYF,TGTGCCAGTAGTATACGGATCATTAGGGGGCTCGGGACAGATACGCAGTATTTT
TRBD2,NA,TRBJ2-1,TRBV6-5,CASSVLGDYYNEQFF,TGTGCCAGCAGTGTGTTGGGGGACTACTACAATGAGCAGTTCTTC
NA,NA,TRBJ2-7,TRBV4-1,CASSQTKGGAMGVYEQYF,TGCGCCAGCAGCCAAACAAAAGGGGGAGCGATGGGAGTTTACGAGCAGTACTTC
TRBD1,once,TRBJ1-1,TRBV6-5,CASKRVPGQDTEAFF,TGTGCCAGCAAGAGAGTGCCGGGACAGGACACTGAAGCTTTCTTT
NA,NA,TRBJ2-1,TRBV6-1,CASTERVAEAEQFF,TGTGCCAGCACCGAACGGGTCGCGGAGGCTGAGCAGTTCTTC
TRBD2,NA,TRBJ2-7,TRBV10-2,CASRALAGVYSYEQYF,TGCGCCAGCAGGGCCTTGGCGGGGGTATACTCCTACGAGCAGTACTTC
NA,few,TRBJ2-7,TRBV28,CASSSGAVYEQYF,TGTGCCAGCAGTTCAGGGGCCGTCTACGAGCAGTACTTC
TRBD1,NA,TRBJ1-2,TRBV2,CASRTGVDGYTF,TGTGCCAGCAGGACAGGGGTGGATGGCTACACCTTC
NA,once,TRBJ1-2,TRBV19,CASSYRTRANYGYTF,TGTGCCAGTAGTTACCGGACAAGAGCAAACTATGGCTACACCTTC
TRBD1,NA,TRBJ1-1,TRBV7-2,CASSLDRGLGGEAFF,TGTGCCAGCAGCTTGGACAGGGGGCTAGGAGGTGAAGCTTTCTTT
TRBD1,NA,TRBJ1-1,TRBV30,CALTGVRVRNTEAFF,TGTGCCCTGACAGGGGTTCGTGTTAGGAACACTGAAGCTTTCTTT
NA,NA,TRBJ2-7,TRBV7-2,CASSLVPGAEQYF,TGTGCCAGCAGCTTAGTCCCCGGAGCCGAGCAGTACTTC
TRBD1,NA,TRBJ2-3,TRBV6-5,CASSIQGAADTQYF,TGTGCCAGCAGCATACAGGGGGCCGCAGATACGCAGTATTTT
TRBD1,few,TRBJ2-5,TRBV11-2,CASSLLAPGTGLYQETQYF,TGTGCCAGCAGCCTACTAGCACCCGGGACAGGGTTGTACCAAGAGACCCAGTACTTC
NA,NA,TRBJ1-1,TRBV5-1,CASSADRTFTEAFF,TGCGCCAGCAGCGCGGACCGGACTTTCACTGAAGCTTTCTTT
NA,NA,TRBJ1-1,TRBV18,CASSPPGGYNTEAFF,TGTGCCAGCTCACCACCGGGGGGTTACAACACTGAAGCTTTCTTT
NA,NA,TRBJ1-5,TRBV4-1,CASSQGVQGFNQPQHF,TGCGCCAGCAGCCAAGGGGTACAGGGCTTTAATCAGCCCCAGCATTTT
TRBD1,NA,TRBJ1-1,TRBV6-1,CASSSTTGDAFF,TGTGCCAGCAGTTCCACCACAGGGGACGCTTTCTTT
TRBD2,NA,TRBJ2-1,TRBV7-8,CASSYWTSGGADNEQFF,TGTGCCAGCAGCTACTGGACTAGCGGGGGGGCCGACAATGAGCAGTTCTTC
NA,NA,TRBJ1-5,TRBV6-6,CASSSQGSQPQHF,TGTGCCAGCAGTTCCCAAGGGAGCCAGCCCCAGCATTTT
TRBD1,NA,TRBJ1-1,TRBV18,CASYDRGRSEAFF,TGTGCCAGCTATGACAGGGGGCGGAGTGAAGCTTTCTTT
NA,NA,TRBJ2-7,TRBV5-1,CASSLNLVGYEQYF,TGCGCCAGCAGCTTGAACCTAGTCGGGTACGAGCAGTACTTC
NA,few,TRBJ2-5,TRBV6-5,CASSGGSLETQYF,TGTGCCAGCAGTGGGGGGTCACTTGAGACCCAGTACTTC
TRBD2,NA,TRBJ2-1,TRBV13,CASSHRAGELSYNEQFF,TGTGCCAGCAGCCACCGAGCGGGGGAGCTATCCTACAATGAGCAGTTCTTC
NA,NA,TRBJ2-1,TRBV9,CASSVGVVNNEQFF,TGTGCCAGCAGCGTAGGTGTAGTAAACAATGAGCAGTTCTTC
TRBD2,NA,TRBJ2-1,TRBV5-1,CASSLTSGGAYNEQFF,TGCGCCAGCAGCCTAACTAGCGGGGGGGCCTATAATGAGCAGTTCTTC
NA,NA,TRBJ2-3,TRBV25-1,CASSELVRGRDTQYF,TGTGCCAGCAGTGAATTGGTCAGGGGAAGAGATACGCAGTATTTT
NA,NA,TRBJ2-3,TRBV4-2,CASSRREDTQYF,TGTGCCAGCAGCCGGAGAGAGGATACGCAGTATTTT
TRBD2,few,TRBJ2-1,TRBV6-1,CASSGGTSGGVNEQFF,TGTGCCAGCAGTGGTGGGACTAGCGGGGGGGTCAATGAGCAGTTCTTC
TRBD1,once,TRBJ2-5,TRBV9,CASSNDRGRQETQYF,TGTGCCAGCAGCAACGACAGGGGGAGGCAAGAGACCCAGTACTTC
NA,few,TRBJ1-1,TRBV18,CASSPRGHTGEEAFF,TGTGCCAGCTCACCAAGGGGCCACACGGGAGAGGAAGCTTTCTTT
NA,NA,TRBJ2-5,TRBV11-2,CASRDSLSETQYF,TGTGCCAGCCGGGACTCCCTCTCAGAGACCCAGTACTTC
TRBD2,NA,TRBJ2-1,TRBV4-3,CASSQDLPAGRRNEQFF,TGCGCCAGCAGCCAAGATCTTCCAGCGGGGAGGCGGAATGAGCAGTTCTTC
TRBD1,NA,TRBJ1-1,TRBV9,CASSVAPGGTEAFF,TGTGCCAGCAGCGTAGCCCCAGGGGGCACTGAAGCTTTCTTT
TRBD1,NA,TRBJ1-2,TRBV4-1,CASSQDWTGRNYGYTF,TGCGCCAGCAGCCAAGATTGGACAGGGAGGAACTATGGCTACACCTTC
NA,NA,TRBJ1-2,TRBV29-1,CSVPTGRF,TGCAGCGTCCCGACAGGTCGCTTC
NA,NA,TRBJ2-2,TRBV6-1,CASSDSPSGGELFF,TGTGCCAGCAGTGATAGCCCCTCGGGCGGGGAGCTGTTTTTT
NA,NA,TRBJ1-2,TRBV25-1,CASSSLGGGANYGYTF,TGTGCCAGCAGTTCCCTCGGCGGGGGGGCTAACTATGGCTACACCTTC
TRBD2,NA,TRBJ2-7,TRBV4-3,CASSRGLDILYEQYF,TGCGCCAGCAGCCGCGGACTAGATATCCTCTACGAGCAGTACTTC
TRBD2,once,TRBJ2-1,TRBV19,CASSRSRGRGAYNEQFF,TGTGCCAGTAGTAGGTCCCGGGGGCGGGGGGCCTACAATGAGCAGTTCTTC
NA,NA,TRBJ2-3,TRBV11-3,CASSLRQLDTDTQYF,TGTGCCAGCAGCTTACGACAGCTAGACACAGATACGCAGTATTTT
NA,NA,TRBJ2-7,TRBV15,CATSRDRSEGREQYF,TGTGCCACCAGCAGAGACAGGAGTGAGGGCCGCGAGCAGTACTTC
NA,NA,TRBJ2-5,TRBV9,CASSVARDSLPYF,TGTGCCAGCAGCGTAGCTAGAGACTCCTTGCCTTACTTC
TRBD2,NA,TRBJ2-3,TRBV25-1,CASNNGGAHVDTQYF,TGTGCCAGCAACAACGGGGGGGCCCATGTAGATACGCAGTATTTT
NA,NA,TRBJ2-3,TRBV11-2,CASSLESGGVATQYF,TGTGCCAGCAGCTTAGAGTCGGGCGGGGTCGCTACGCAGTATTTT
NA,few,TRBJ1-1,TRBV6-5,CASSYSPRNTEAFF,TGTGCCAGCAGTTACTCGCCGAGGAACACTGAAGCTTTCTTT
NA,NA,TRBJ2-2,TRBV4-2,CASSQDATRVDTGELFF,TGTGCCAGCAGCCAAGACGCTACTAGGGTGGACACCGGGGAGCTGTTTTTT
TRBD2,NA,TRBJ2-7,TRBV18,CASSPQIPGLAYTYEQYF,TGTGCCAGCTCACCACAAATACCGGGACTAGCGTATACCTACGAGCAGTACTTC
TRBD1,NA,TRBJ2-1,TRBV30,CAWSKGQGPHNEQFF,TGTGCCTGGAGTAAAGGACAGGGTCCCCACAATGAGCAGTTCTTC
TRBD1,NA,TRBJ1-5,TRBV30,CAWSRGQVGNQPQHF,TGTGCCTGGTCCAGGGGGCAGGTAGGCAATCAGCCCCAGCATTTT
NA,NA,TRBJ2-7,TRBV5-8,CASSSLARSEQYF,TGTGCCAGCAGCTCCTTAGCCCGGAGCGAGCAGTACTTC
TRBD1,NA,TRBJ2-6,TRBV14,CASSQRRGISGANVLTF,TGTGCCAGCAGCCAGCGCAGGGGGATCTCTGGGGCCAACGTCCTGACTTTC
NA,NA,TRBJ1-1,TRBV19,CASSGLTSAFF,TGTGCCAGTAGTGGGCTCACATCAGCTTTCTTT
TRBD1,NA,TRBJ1-5,TRBV18,CASSPGQGMNQPQHF,TGTGCCAGCTCACCAGGACAGGGGATGAATCAGCCCCAGCATTTT
NA,NA,TRBJ2-2,TRBV6-5,CASSPSPANTGELFF,TGTGCCAGCAGTCCGTCCCCCGCGAACACCGGGGAGCTGTTTTTT